One and the same sample provided the 29 T cell receptor beta chains below, sequenced in a study of blood T cell repertoires in COVID-19. TCRdb's table, derived via immunoSEQ multiplex PCR, lists solely in-frame clones and lacks some. The data show some 320,000 clones, around 87% seen once. Sequenced sample: PBMCs or T cells enriched from blood (not recorded which). The receptor source for this set is a woman aged 30 to 39 who had recovered from COVID-19.

This clone was counted only a few times. The CDR3 region has the DNA TGCGCCAGCAGCCAAGATAGCCGGCTAGCGGGGGGGAAGGAAAACGAGCAGTACTTC. Its protein is CASSQDSRLAGGKENEQYF. V is TRBV4-1 and J is TRBJ2-7; 12 bases map to TRBD2. The CDR3 extends over 19 amino acids. Germline V lookup: CDR1 MGHRA, CDR2 YSYEKL. The V gene end was trimmed by 0 bases and the J gene end by 5 bases; junction bases not matched to a gene: 14.

The chain is built from TRBV6-6 and TRBJ1-5, with D hard to call. The V gene lost 6 bases and the J gene lost 8 bases, with 8 bases spanning the gap. The CDR3 extends over 11 amino acids. Germline V gene sequence: CDR1 MNHNY, CDR2 SVGAGI (reference sequence). Here the CDR3 DNA reads TGTGCCAGCAGCCCCGGGGAGCCCCAGCATTTT. Translating it yields CASSPGEPQHF.

The chain joins TRBV7-2 to TRBJ2-2; tentative D call: TRBD1 (6 bases). Looked up from germline, CDR1 is SGHTA and CDR2 is FQGNSA. Trimming removed 2 bases at V and 3 bases at J, with 10 bases between. CDR3 length equals 15 residues. CDR3 amino acids: CASSLMGADTGELFF. Written as DNA, the CDR3 is TGTGCCAGCAGCTTAATGGGGGCGGACACCGGGGAGCTGTTTTTT.

This chain joins TRBV27 and TRBJ2-2; D is undetermined. V was shortened by 6 bases and J by 2 bases, with 10 bases between the two germline ends. CDR1 and CDR2 from the germline V gene are MNHEY and SMNVEV (reference sequence). This CDR3 comprises 14 residues. The CDR3 DNA follows: TGTGCCAGCAGGACTTTCTCAAACACCGGGGAGCTGTTTTTT. Its translation is CASRTFSNTGELFF.

This chain links TRBV4-1 with TRBJ1-6, with D hard to call. V was shortened by 0 bases and J by 0 bases, with 9 bases between the two germline ends. The CDR3 extends over 17 amino acids. The V gene's germline CDR1 is MGHRA and CDR2 YSYEKL. CDR3 amino acids: CASSQEHPSSYNSPLHF. The CDR3, as DNA: TGCGCCAGCAGCCAAGAGCATCCGAGCTCCTATAATTCACCCCTCCACTTT.

This clone was seen only once. The chain couples TRBV18 to TRBJ1-2; 9 nucleotides match TRBD1. This CDR3 spans 16 amino acids. The trim removed 3 bases at V and 1 base at J, leaving 6 bases unmatched. Germline values: CDR1 KGHSH, CDR2 LQKENI. CDR3 amino acids: CASSPLSTGGNYGYTF. The CDR3 DNA follows: TGTGCCAGCTCACCGCTGTCGACAGGGGGTAACTATGGCTACACCTTC.

The chain combines TRBV6-6 with TRBJ1-2; 11 nucleotides line up with TRBD1. There are 20 residues in the CDR3. V dropped 5 bases and J dropped 0; count of bases not matched to a gene: 17. Looked up from germline, CDR1 is MNHNY and CDR2 is SVGAGI (reference sequence). The CDR3 region is CASSPLRSPGQGGTNYGYTF. CDR3 bases: TGTGCCAGCAGTCCACTCCGATCGCCGGGACAGGGGGGGACTAACTATGGCTACACCTTC.

The chain uses TRBV4-2 and TRBJ1-5; a weak D match, TRBD1 (6 bases). Trimming stripped 1 base from V and 3 bases from J, with 19 bases between. This CDR3 contains 18 residues. Germline lookup yields CDR1 LGHNA and CDR2 YNFKEQ. CDR3: CASSQGRLGGGPNQPQHF. CDR3 bases: TGTGCCAGCAGCCAAGGTCGGTTGGGCGGGGGCCCCAATCAGCCCCAGCATTTT.

V gene TRBV6-5 combines with J gene TRBJ2-2; the match to TRBD1 covers 8 bases. This CDR3 comprises 14 residues. Per the germline V gene, CDR1 is MNHEY and CDR2 is SVGAGI. V was pared by 8 bases and J by 5 bases, with 7 bases of the junction left unmatched. The CDR3 sequence is CASRRDRRTGELFF. CDR3 DNA: TGTGCCAGCCGTCGGGACAGGCGGACCGGGGAGCTGTTTTTT.

The V call is TRBV15, the J call TRBJ2-7, with 8 bases identical to TRBD1. Germline CDR1 and CDR2: LNHNV and YYDKDF (reference sequence). The junction had 5 bases not matched to a gene; V was cut back by 4 bases and J by 6 bases. The length of the CDR3 is 13 residues. The CDR3 nucleotides read TGTGCCACCAGCACAAACACAGGGGGCGAGCAGTACTTC. Its protein product is CATSTNTGGEQYF.

This chain joins TRBV7-8 and TRBJ1-6; 10 nucleotides line up with TRBD1. The germline V gene encodes CDR1 SGHVS and CDR2 FQNEAQ. The J segment lost 8 bases and the V segment lost 4 bases, leaving 2 bases of the junction unmatched. This CDR3 has 14 amino acids. The CDR3 spells CASSSGTGDSPLHF. The CDR3 nucleotides read TGTGCCAGCAGCTCCGGGACAGGGGATTCACCCCTCCACTTT. The whole variable domain, remainder taken from reference TRBV7-8 and TRBJ1-6, is GAGVSQSPRYKVAKRGQDVALRCDPISGHVSLFWYQQALGQGPEFLTYFQNEAQLDKSGLPSDRFFAERPEGSVSTLKIQRTQQEDSAVYLCASSSGTGDSPLHFGNGTRLTVT.

This clone has a single count. The V call is TRBV19, the J call TRBJ2-7, with D tentatively TRBD1 (6 bases). Germline values: CDR1 LNHDA, CDR2 SQIVND (reference sequence). The CDR3 runs 16 residues. V lost 1 base to trimming and J lost 0 bases, with 13 bases between them. In nucleotides, the CDR3 is TGTGCCAGTAGTATAGTGCCGGGACATCGCTCCTACGAGCAGTACTTC. Translated, it gives CASSIVPGHRSYEQYF.

The chain combines TRBV3-1 (or the pseudogene TRBV3-2) with TRBJ1-1; no clear D. Trimming removed 4 bases at V and 1 base at J, with 13 bases between. The CDR3 sequence is 15 residues long. CDR1 LGHDT and CDR2 YNNKEL come from the germline V gene (reference sequence). CDR3 residues: CASSLGGGTNTEAFF. The CDR3 DNA sequence: TGTGCCAGCAGCCTAGGAGGTGGAACGAACACTGAAGCTTTCTTT.

V usage is TRBV13 and J usage is TRBJ2-1, with 7 bases identical to TRBD2. CDR1 PRHDT and CDR2 FYEKMQ come from the germline V gene (reference sequence). The CDR3 totals 14 residues. Here the CDR3 reads CASTGTTSYNEQFF. The CDR3 DNA is TGTGCTTCAACCGGGACTACTTCCTACAATGAGCAGTTCTTC.

Note on this clone: One end of the junction varies from germline; a read error may be responsible. This chain uses TRBV7-7 with TRBJ1-1; maybe TRBD1 (6 bases). Germline V gene data show CDR1 as SSHAT and CDR2 as FNYEAQ (reference sequence). The CDR3 runs to 16 residues. CDR3 amino acids: CASSWPWTAPSTEAFF. The CDR3, as DNA: TGTGCTAGCAGCTGGCCTTGGACAGCCCCGAGCACTGAAGCTTTCTTT.

The V and J genes are TRBV6-6 and TRBJ1-2, with 10 bases identical to TRBD1. The CDR3 is 17 residues long. After removal of 5 bases from V and 0 bases from J, the junction contained 9 bases not matched to a gene. CDR1 MNHNY and CDR2 SVGAGI come from the germline V gene (reference sequence). Here the CDR3 DNA reads TGTGCCAGCAGTCCTCGGACAGGGGGGTACACTAACTATGGCTACACCTTC. Its translation is CASSPRTGGYTNYGYTF.

The chain combines TRBV11-2 with TRBJ1-2, with D perhaps TRBD1 (6 bases). V lost 0 bases and J lost 3, with 17 bases in between. This CDR3 has 17 amino acids. Germline V lookup: CDR1 SGHAT, CDR2 FQNNGV. The CDR3, as DNA: TGTGCCAGCAGCTTAGAATATACTTCGCAGGGGCACTATGGCTACACCTTC. This translates into CASSLEYTSQGHYGYTF.

The chain has TRBV2 and TRBJ2-1, with D tentatively TRBD2 (6 bases). Germline-derived CDR1 and CDR2 are SNHLY and FYNNEI. Trimming stripped 6 bases from V and 9 bases from J, with 15 bases between. The CDR3 spans 13 residues. DNA of the CDR3: TGTGCCAGCAGCCGGCGGGAACGGGGTGAGCAGTTCTTC. Its protein product is CASSRRERGEQFF.

The chain has TRBV7-9 and TRBJ2-1; maybe TRBD1 (5 bases). The V end lost 2 bases, the J end lost 9 bases, and 11 bases lay between the germline ends. There are 13 residues in the CDR3. Germline CDR1 reads SEHNR; CDR2 reads FQNEAQ (reference sequence). The chain's CDR3 is CASSLRGRGEQFF. The CDR3 DNA is TGTGCCAGCAGCTTAAGGGGAAGAGGTGAGCAGTTCTTC.

This clone was found a few times. V is TRBV28 and J is TRBJ1-2, with D perhaps TRBD1 (5 bases). The V gene lost 5 bases and the J gene lost 8 bases, with 12 bases spanning the gap. Germline CDR1 MDHEN, CDR2 SYDVKM. This CDR3 region has 12 residues. The CDR3, as DNA: TGTGCCAGCAGTGATGGGGCTCGCGGCTACACCTTC. Protein: CASSDGARGYTF.

The chain joins TRBV3-1 (or the pseudogene TRBV3-2) to TRBJ2-1; perhaps TRBD1 as D (5 bases). The CDR3 is 16 residues long. V was cut by 4 bases and J by 5 bases, with 18 bases left in between. Looked up from germline, CDR1 is LGHDT and CDR2 is YNNKEL (reference sequence). In nucleotides, the CDR3 is TGTGCCAGCAGCCTCACCCTGGGGCATCGGAACAATGAGCAGTTCTTC. Translated: CASSLTLGHRNNEQFF.

The chain uses TRBV5-6 and TRBJ2-5; 9 nucleotides match TRBD1. With 4 bases clipped from V and 4 bases from J, the junction kept 8 bases outside the gene matches. Germline values: CDR1 SGHDT, CDR2 YYEEEE. The CDR3 spans 15 residues. CDR3 protein: CASSDGTGRGETQYF. CDR3 DNA sequence: TGTGCCAGCAGCGACGGGACAGGGAGAGGAGAGACCCAGTACTTC.

The chain employs TRBV7-6 and TRBJ1-3, with D maybe TRBD1 (6 bases). The CDR3 length is 16 residues. Trimming left V 1 base short and J 0 bases short, with 10 bases between. CDR1 and CDR2 from the germline V gene are SGHVS and FNYEAQ. CDR3 DNA: TGTGCCAGCAGCTTAGGGCCAGGGGTCTCTGGAAACACCATATATTTT. Its translation: CASSLGPGVSGNTIYF.

The chain couples TRBV12-5 to TRBJ2-3, with 7 bases identical to TRBD1. Germline V gene sequence: CDR1 LGHNT, CDR2 FRNRAP. The CDR3 consists of 14 residues. Trimming cost V 2 bases and J 11 bases; bases outside gene matches: 10. The CDR3 DNA sequence: TGTGCTAGTGGTTTGAGCACAGGGGACCCGGGGCAGTATTTT. This codes for CASGLSTGDPGQYF.

This clone showed up just once. The chain carries TRBV3-1 (or the pseudogene TRBV3-2) and TRBJ1-5, with a tentative D call TRBD1 (5 bases). Germline CDR1 and CDR2: LGHDT and YNNKEL (reference sequence). The CDR3 loop spans 15 amino acids. V was clipped by 0 bases and J by 5 bases, with 11 bases between them. The DNA of the CDR3 is TGTGCCAGCAGCCAAGAGGGCAGGGAGGATCAGCCCCAGCATTTT. Protein: CASSQEGREDQPQHF.

The chain recombines TRBV11-2 with TRBJ2-5; 9 positions match TRBD1. The CDR3 is 15 residues long. The V and J ends lost 3 bases and 4 bases, in that order; junction bases with no gene match: 6. Germline V gene data show CDR1 as SGHAT and CDR2 as FQNNGV. The CDR3 here is CASSFHRGLAETQYF. CDR3 DNA: TGTGCCAGCAGCTTTCACAGGGGGCTCGCAGAGACCCAGTACTTC. Full variable domain (rest looked up from reference TRBV11-2 and TRBJ2-5): EAGVAQSPRYKIIEKRQSVAFWCNPISGHATLYWYQQILGQGPKLLIQFQNNGVVDDSQLPKDRFSAERLKGVDSTLKIQPAKLEDSAVYLCASSFHRGLAETQYFGPGTRLLVL.

The chain uses TRBV19 and TRBJ2-7; 10 bases map to TRBD2. The CDR3 runs to 15 residues. The V gene end was trimmed by 5 bases and the J gene end by 1 base; junction bases not matched to a gene: 5. Germline V lookup: CDR1 LNHDA, CDR2 SQIVND (reference sequence). CDR3 amino acids: CASSVAGGSSYEQYF. CDR3 coding DNA: TGTGCCAGTAGTGTAGCGGGGGGCTCTTCCTACGAGCAGTACTTC.

This chain uses TRBV6-5 with TRBJ1-2; D might be TRBD1 (6 bases). Germline V lookup: CDR1 MNHEY, CDR2 SVGAGI. The CDR3 has 12 amino acids. The germline V and J ends were trimmed by 6 bases and 7 bases, with 12 bases remaining between them. The CDR3, as DNA: TGTGCCAGCAGCCGGGACACGGCTGGCTACACCTTC. Translating it yields CASSRDTAGYTF.

The genes are TRBV6-2 or TRBV6-3 and TRBJ1-2; the D gene is possibly TRBD1 (6 bases). The ends were cut back, 0 bases at V and 3 bases at J, with 17 bases in the middle. Germline CDR1 reads MNHEY; CDR2 reads SVGEGT. This CDR3 has 17 residues. CDR3 coding DNA: TGTGCCAGCAGTTACTCAAGGACAGATAGTCATTACTATGGCTACACCTTC. Encoded protein: CASSYSRTDSHYYGYTF.